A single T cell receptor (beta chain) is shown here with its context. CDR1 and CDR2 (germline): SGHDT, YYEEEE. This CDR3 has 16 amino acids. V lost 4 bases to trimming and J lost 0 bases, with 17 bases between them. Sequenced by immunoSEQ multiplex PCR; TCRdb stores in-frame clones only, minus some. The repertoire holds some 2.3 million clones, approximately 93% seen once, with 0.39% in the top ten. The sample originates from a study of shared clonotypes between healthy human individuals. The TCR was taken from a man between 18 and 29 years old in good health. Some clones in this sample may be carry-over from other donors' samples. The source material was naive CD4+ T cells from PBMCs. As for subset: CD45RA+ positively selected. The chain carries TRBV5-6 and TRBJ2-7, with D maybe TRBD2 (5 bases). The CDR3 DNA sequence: TGTGCCAGCAGCCCCGCCGCGGGCAGCCACTCCTACGAGCAGTACTTC. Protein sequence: CASSPAAGSHSYEQYF.